The rows below give T cell receptor beta chains drawn from one sample of a study of blood T cell repertoires in COVID-19. Only in-frame clones appear in the TCRdb table, and some are missing; sequencing was by immunoSEQ multiplex PCR. The table shows 150,000 or so clones, with roughly 89% occurring only once. The sample consisted of peripheral blood. The source is a woman aged 45 to 65 with acute or convalescent COVID-19. Each CDR3 is given with its conserved first and last residue. A D gene is named only where the DNA matches it firmly. Where a row states a size, it is once, few, many or the class of an expanded clone; other rows omit it.

J gene	D gene	clone size	CDR3 length	V gene	CDR3 DNA	CDR3 protein
TRBJ1-6	TRBD1	.	15	TRBV30	TGTGCCTGGAGTGCCGAACAGGGGAAAGTCTCACCCCTCCACTTT	CAWSAEQGKVSPLHF
TRBJ1-2	.	.	15	TRBV24-1	TGTGCCACCAGTGACGCCACGGACAGCCCCTATGGCTACACCTTC	CATSDATDSPYGYTF
TRBJ2-3	TRBD2	.	15	TRBV7-2	TGTGCCAGCAGCTCAAGGGCGGCTAGCGGAGATACGCAGTATTTT	CASSSRAASGDTQYF
TRBJ2-2	.	.	13	TRBV2	TGTGCCCCACAAGACAGCAACACCGGGGAGCTGTTTTTT	CAPQDSNTGELFF
TRBJ1-1	TRBD1	once	16	TRBV2	TGTGCCAGCAGTGAAGTTGGAGGGACAGCTAACACTGAAGCTTTCTTT	CASSEVGGTANTEAFF
TRBJ2-7	TRBD2	once	14	TRBV7-9	TGTGCCAGCAGCCGCGGGGGGACGGACTACGAGCAGTACTTC	CASSRGGTDYEQYF
TRBJ1-6	.	.	16	TRBV2	TGTGCCAGCCATGCCCCGTACAGGGCGCGGAATTCACCCCTCCACTTT	CASHAPYRARNSPLHF
TRBJ2-3	TRBD2	.	15	TRBV6-2/TRBV6-3	TGTGCCAGCAGTTCGACTGGGGTTGTAGCGGGTACGCAGTATTTT	CASSSTGVVAGTQYF
TRBJ1-1	TRBD1	.	12	TRBV29-1	TGCAGCGCATTCACAGGGGCAACTGAAGCTTTCTTT	CSAFTGATEAFF
TRBJ1-2	TRBD1	.	15	TRBV9	TGTGCCAGCAGCGTAGCTGAGGGGGCTGCCTATGGCTACACCTTC	CASSVAEGAAYGYTF
TRBJ2-7	TRBD1	.	16	TRBV19	TGTGCCAGTAGCAAAAGCCGGGACAGGGGATACTACGAGCAGTACTTC	CASSKSRDRGYYEQYF
TRBJ2-3	TRBD2	few	13	TRBV7-6	TGTGCCAGCCAGCGGGAAATCACAGATACGCAGTATTTT	CASQREITDTQYF
TRBJ2-7	TRBD2	.	16	TRBV5-1	TGCGCCAGCAGCTTGGCTAAACTAGCGGGAGACTACGAGCAGTACTTC	CASSLAKLAGDYEQYF
TRBJ1-2	TRBD1	.	17	TRBV28	TGTGCCAGCAGTTTGGGACAGCACGGTATAGCGAACTATGGCTACACCTTC	CASSLGQHGIANYGYTF